Detailed here is one TCR beta chain. Its antigen is undetermined. This sample stems from a study of radiotherapy plus CTLA-4 blockade in lung cancer. Study-wide background: Objective responses were documented in about 18% of patients, with disease control in about 28%. Study-level points and caveats: Among blood TCR repertoires after radiotherapy plus ipilimumab, tumor-derived clones expanded. Reportedly, early blood T cell clone dynamics best predicted response, with interferon-beta.

Lung cancer patients with chemo-refractory metastatic non-small-cell disease were given focal radiation plus CTLA-4 blockade with ipilimumab. After removal of 4 bases from V and 7 bases from J, the junction contained 14 bases not matched to a gene. CDR3 length equals 15 residues. CDR1 and CDR2 from the germline V gene are SGDLS and YYNGEE. Method: immunoSEQ multiplex PCR; TCRdb's copy keeps in-frame clones and lacks some. Seen here are fewer than 40,000 clones, more than 70% observed once, and the top ten hold more than 20%. The V call is TRBV9, the J call TRBJ2-7; TRBD2 agrees at 7 bases. The sample here was peripheral blood, taken from a patient treated with radiotherapy plus ipilimumab. This clonotype originated in a human donor with non-small cell lung cancer that progressed on radiotherapy plus ipilimumab. The DNA of the CDR3 is TGTGCCAGCAGCCCAAGGGGCGGGGGAACGTGGGAGCAGTACTTC. Residues: CASSPRGGGTWEQYF.